These T cell receptor beta chains were read from a single sample in a study of radiation and T cells in renal cell carcinoma. Only in-frame clones appear in the TCRdb table, and some are missing; sequencing was by immunoSEQ multiplex PCR. The table records 45,000 to 55,000 clones, 75% to 90% of them present only once. The sequences come from blood, collected from a patient whose treatment included radiotherapy and nephrectomy. The origin of the receptors is a woman in her seventies with renal cell carcinoma. Each CDR3 is given with its conserved first and last residue. Each record gives: V gene, CDR3 protein.

v_call: TRBV2
cdr3_aa: CASSESGSYGYTF

v_call: TRBV21-1
cdr3_aa: CASSAPDRGPNEQYF

v_call: TRBV6-5
cdr3_aa: CASERTGSGTGELFF

v_call: TRBV10-2
cdr3_aa: CASSGAGGLAGELFF

v_call: TRBV7-2
cdr3_aa: CASSPLRSSYNEQFF

v_call: TRBV10-1
cdr3_aa: CASSEQLQETQYF

v_call: TRBV5-6
cdr3_aa: CASSLVQPGSEAFF

v_call: TRBV30
cdr3_aa: CAWSRVAEKLFF

v_call: TRBV10-2
cdr3_aa: CASSGGANQPQHF

v_call: TRBV5-1
cdr3_aa: CASSLTGTGAGANVLTF

v_call: TRBV7-9
cdr3_aa: CASSVNTGELFF

v_call: TRBV7-2
cdr3_aa: CASSLGLTSYEQYF

v_call: TRBV6-1
cdr3_aa: CASTRSRSSTDTQYF

v_call: TRBV29-1
cdr3_aa: CSGHPSSGGPTETQYF

v_call: TRBV13
cdr3_aa: CASSLETGAGTF

v_call: TRBV6-5
cdr3_aa: CASSTPSVPYYGYTF

v_call: TRBV9
cdr3_aa: CASSDRGLAGNTIYF

v_call: TRBV4-1
cdr3_aa: CASSQPSTYEQYF

v_call: TRBV4-3
cdr3_aa: CASSPSVGDTQYF

v_call: TRBV30
cdr3_aa: CAWTPGRQGRGETQYF

v_call: TRBV18
cdr3_aa: CASSPFEPLGSGNTIYF

v_call: TRBV4-1
cdr3_aa: CASSYRTSGSVGTDTQYF

v_call: TRBV14
cdr3_aa: CASRGIHNSPLHF

v_call: TRBV5-4
cdr3_aa: CASSSRPDSGNTIYF

v_call: TRBV4-1
cdr3_aa: CASSQDRENQPQHF

v_call: TRBV19
cdr3_aa: CASSATVNTEAFF

v_call: TRBV9
cdr3_aa: CASSPWDSYTGELFF

v_call: TRBV15
cdr3_aa: CATSRDQIGGGVSTSTDTQYF

v_call: TRBV6-6
cdr3_aa: CAGSGGRNTGELFF

v_call: TRBV20-1
cdr3_aa: CSAGRTYEQYF

v_call: TRBV19
cdr3_aa: CASSIGPNRQGRNTEAFF

v_call: TRBV27
cdr3_aa: CASSLGTEPNEQFF

v_call: TRBV6-1
cdr3_aa: CASRTGYTEAFF

v_call: TRBV19
cdr3_aa: CASSISGGRTDTQYF

v_call: TRBV10-3
cdr3_aa: CAISEIGGDTEAFF

v_call: TRBV6-5
cdr3_aa: CASSRLAGGLDTQYF

v_call: TRBV19
cdr3_aa: CASSVNRGEQYF

v_call: TRBV14
cdr3_aa: CASSQDARGGEQYF

v_call: TRBV18
cdr3_aa: CASSPWTSGRTDTQYF

v_call: TRBV19
cdr3_aa: CASSIEDRSNTGELFF

v_call: TRBV9
cdr3_aa: CASSVEKGSTEAFF

v_call: TRBV4-1
cdr3_aa: CASSQDVRQGNYGYTF

v_call: TRBV19
cdr3_aa: CASSIGSGGAQDTQYF

v_call: TRBV7-9
cdr3_aa: CASTSSGVYGDTQYF

v_call: TRBV19
cdr3_aa: CASSTPNGQPQHF

v_call: TRBV9
cdr3_aa: CASSPPGRPTDTQYF

v_call: TRBV7-2
cdr3_aa: CASSLEGGIAGANVLTF

v_call: TRBV28
cdr3_aa: CASSLYRRGTEAFF

v_call: TRBV14
cdr3_aa: CASPGGEREKLFF

v_call: TRBV5-6
cdr3_aa: CASSRGLSSYNEQFF

v_call: TRBV2
cdr3_aa: CASTSSPDVYEQYF